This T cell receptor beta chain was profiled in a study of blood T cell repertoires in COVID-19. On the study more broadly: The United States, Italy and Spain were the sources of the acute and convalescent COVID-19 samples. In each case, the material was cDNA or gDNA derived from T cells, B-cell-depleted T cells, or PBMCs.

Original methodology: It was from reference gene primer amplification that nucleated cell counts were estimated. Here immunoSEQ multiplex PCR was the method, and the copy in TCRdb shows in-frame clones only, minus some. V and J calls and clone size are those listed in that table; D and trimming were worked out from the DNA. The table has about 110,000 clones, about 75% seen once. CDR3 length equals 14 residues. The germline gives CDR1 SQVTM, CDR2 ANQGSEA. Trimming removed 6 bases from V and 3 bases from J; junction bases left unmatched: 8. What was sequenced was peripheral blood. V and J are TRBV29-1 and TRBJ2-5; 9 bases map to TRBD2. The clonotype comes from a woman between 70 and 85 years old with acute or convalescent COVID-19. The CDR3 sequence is CSVRGAGGKETQYF. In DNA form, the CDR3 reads TGCAGCGTCCGCGGCGCGGGGGGGAAAGAGACCCAGTACTTC.